Below, 32 T cell receptor beta chains from the same sample are listed, as sequenced in a study of long-term antiretroviral therapy in people with HIV. Survey level was the resolution at which the v3.0 immunoSEQ assay ran. Generated by immunoSEQ multiplex PCR, the TCRdb table keeps only in-frame clones and is missing some. Of fewer than 45,000 clones listed, 90% to 95% are singletons. The sample here was unsorted PBMCs, taken 3.7 years after starting antiretroviral therapy. Receptor source: a woman aged 45-60 years with HIV.

V is TRBV2 and J is TRBJ1-2, with a tentative D call TRBD1 (5 bases). The CDR3 loop spans 13 amino acids. The V and J ends lost 4 bases and 2 bases respectively, with 8 bases between them. Germline V gene data show CDR1 as SNHLY and CDR2 as FYNNEI. The CDR3, as DNA: TGTGCCAGCAGTGGGGACCAGAACTATGGCTACACCTTC. It translates to CASSGDQNYGYTF. Filled out from reference TRBV2 and TRBJ1-2, the complete variable domain reads EPEVTQTPSHQVTQMGQEVILRCVPISNHLYFYWYRQILGQKVEFLVSFYNNEISEKSEIFDDQFSVERPDGSNFTLKIRSTKLEDSAMYFCASSGDQNYGYTFGSGTRLTVV.

V gene TRBV7-2 combines with J gene TRBJ2-5; 9 bases map to TRBD2. Germline V CDR1 and CDR2: SGHTA, FQGNSA. This CDR3 contains 14 residues. Trimming at V came to 8 bases and at J to 5 bases, leaving 9 bases not matched to a gene. This chain's CDR3 is CASRLGGGAETQYF. The CDR3 DNA sequence: TGTGCCAGCCGTCTGGGCGGGGGGGCGGAGACCCAGTACTTC.

This chain uses TRBV5-6 with TRBJ1-1; D remains ambiguous. The CDR3 is 13 residues long. Germline V gives CDR1 SGHDT, CDR2 YYEEEE. V was cut by 4 bases and J by 4 bases, with 11 bases left in between. CDR3 DNA: TGTGCCAGCAGCAAACGGGCGAGCACTGAAGCTTTCTTT. Protein: CASSKRASTEAFF.

V is TRBV5-1 and J is TRBJ2-2, with a weak D call TRBD2 (5 bases). The CDR3 sequence is 18 residues long. Germline CDR1 reads SGHRS; CDR2 reads YFSETQ. The V gene lost 4 bases and the J gene lost 1 base, with 20 bases spanning the gap. The CDR3 loop is CASSRFPLAGENTGELFF. The CDR3 DNA follows: TGCGCCAGCAGCCGGTTCCCGCTTGCCGGGGAGAACACCGGGGAGCTGTTTTTT.

The J gene is TRBJ1-1, the V gene TRBV29-1, with 7 bases lining up with TRBD1. The CDR3 extends over 16 amino acids. The V gene's germline CDR1 is SQVTM and CDR2 ANQGSEA. With 1 base clipped from V and 2 bases from J, the junction kept 10 bases outside the gene matches. CDR3 in DNA: TGCAGCGTTGAAGGAACCCCGGGACAGTTAAACACTGAAGCTTTCTTT. Its protein product is CSVEGTPGQLNTEAFF.

The chain is built from TRBV6-5 and TRBJ2-2; D not certain. V was cut by 1 base and J by 8 bases, with 8 bases left in between. Germline loops: CDR1 MNHEY, CDR2 SVGAGI. This CDR3 comprises 13 residues. CDR3 bases: TGTGCCAGCAGTTACTTAAAACCGGGGGAGCTGTTTTTT. Protein sequence: CASSYLKPGELFF.

V is TRBV7-3 and J is TRBJ2-1; tentatively, D is TRBD2 (6 bases). The CDR3 is 16 amino acids. Trimming left V 5 bases short and J 8 bases short, with 22 bases between. The germline CDR1 and CDR2 sequences are SGHTA and FQGTGA. CDR3 in amino acids: CASSARLVPGVDEQFF. The CDR3 DNA sequence: TGTGCCAGCAGCGCGCGACTAGTCCCGGGGGTCGATGAGCAGTTCTTC.

The V gene is TRBV11-2, the J gene TRBJ2-5; TRBD2 matches at 12 bases. The CDR3 has 16 amino acids. Unmatched junction bases numbered 4, after V lost 1 base and J lost 4 bases. Germline V gene data show CDR1 as SGHAT and CDR2 as FQNNGV. Here the CDR3 DNA reads TGTGCCAGCAGCTTAGCTCTAGCGGGGGGGCGAGAGACCCAGTACTTC. Translating gives CASSLALAGGRETQYF.

The V call is TRBV11-2, the J call TRBJ1-2; unclear D gene. The CDR3 covers 13 residues. From germline, CDR1 is SGHAT and CDR2 FQNNGV. Trimming shortened V by 4 bases and J by 5 bases, and 11 bases separated the two germline ends. The DNA of the CDR3 is TGTGCCAGCAGCTCCCTAAGATCATATGGCTACACCTTC. Translated, it gives CASSSLRSYGYTF.

This clone was recorded once. The rearrangement uses TRBV5-1 and TRBJ2-3; 10 nucleotides agree with TRBD1. V trimming: 4 bases; J trimming: 1 base; junction bases outside the gene matches: 3. Germline assignment: CDR1 SGHRS and CDR2 YFSETQ. This CDR3 region has 15 residues. CDR3: CASSGGTGGTDTQYF. The DNA for the CDR3 is TGCGCCAGCAGCGGGGGGACAGGGGGCACAGATACGCAGTATTTT.

The chain joins TRBV9 to TRBJ2-3, with 11 bases fitting TRBD2. The CDR3 is made up of 16 amino acids. The ends lost 4 bases at V and 0 bases at J; junction bases unmatched: 4. Germline V gives CDR1 SGDLS, CDR2 YYNGEE. The CDR3 nucleotides read TGTGCCAGCAGCTTGAGACTAGCGGGGAGCACAGATACGCAGTATTTT. Translating gives CASSLRLAGSTDTQYF.

The chain carries TRBV27 and TRBJ2-7; 8 positions match TRBD1. The CDR3 loop spans 13 amino acids. V was clipped by 8 bases and J by 6 bases; unmatched bases: 9. In germline, CDR1 is MNHEY, CDR2 SMNVEV (reference sequence). The DNA of the CDR3 is TGTGCCAGCCGACTGGACAGGGTGTCCGAGCAGTACTTC. This codes for CASRLDRVSEQYF.

This sequence joins TRBV7-2 and TRBJ2-1; D uncertain. V lost 0 bases and J lost 2, with 8 bases in between. The germline V gene has CDR1 SGHTA and CDR2 FQGNSA. This CDR3 is built from 15 residues. CDR3 nucleotide sequence: TGTGCCAGCAGCTTAGCGGGGTTGACCTACAATGAGCAGTTCTTC. Residues: CASSLAGLTYNEQFF.

The chain links TRBV5-6 to TRBJ1-6; the D gene is possibly TRBD1 (5 bases). V was cut by 1 base and J by 10 bases, with 12 bases left in between. This CDR3 region has 14 residues. Germline V gene data show CDR1 as SGHDT and CDR2 as YYEEEE. This chain's CDR3 is CASSLMGVESPLHF. The CDR3 DNA is TGTGCCAGCAGCTTGATGGGGGTCGAGTCACCCCTCCACTTT. The whole variable domain, remainder taken from reference TRBV5-6 and TRBJ1-6, is DAGVTQSPTHLIKTRGQQVTLRCSPKSGHDTVSWYQQALGQGPQFIFQYYEEEERQRGNFPDRFSGHQFPNYSSELNVNALLLGDSALYLCASSLMGVESPLHFGNGTRLTVT.

The V and J genes are TRBV7-9 and TRBJ2-5; a possible D gene is TRBD1 (6 bases). Trimming took off 4 bases at V and 1 base at J, with 13 bases between the two ends. Germline-derived CDR1 and CDR2 are SEHNR and FQNEAQ (reference sequence). This CDR3 is built from 15 residues. DNA of the CDR3: TGTGCCAGCAGCTCAAGACAGGTTGGCCAAGAGACCCAGTACTTC. Amino acid sequence: CASSSRQVGQETQYF.

V gene TRBV5-5 combines with J gene TRBJ2-7; 9 nucleotides agree with TRBD1. V shed 0 bases and J 1 base; nucleotides not matched to a gene: 2. The CDR3 has 15 amino acids. Germline CDR1 reads SGHKS; CDR2 reads YYEKEE (reference sequence). The CDR3 protein is CASSLDGTGSYEQYF. The CDR3, as DNA: TGTGCCAGCAGCTTGGACGGGACAGGGTCCTACGAGCAGTACTTC.

The chain links TRBV2 to TRBJ1-6; D gene unclear. This CDR3 has 15 residues. Trimming took off 2 bases at V and 5 bases at J, with 10 bases between the two ends. Germline V gene data show CDR1 as SNHLY and CDR2 as FYNNEI. The CDR3 nucleotides are TGTGCCAGCAGTGAATCTCGGCAGCATAATTCACCCCTCCACTTT. This gives the protein CASSESRQHNSPLHF.

The genes are TRBV11-2 and TRBJ2-7, with 7 bases identical to TRBD1. The CDR3 has 14 amino acids. Germline lookup yields CDR1 SGHAT and CDR2 FQNNGV. V was pared by 6 bases and J by 1 base, with 6 bases of the junction left unmatched. The CDR3, as DNA: TGTGCCAGCAGTCGTCCGGGACAGTCCTACGAGCAGTACTTC. Translation: CASSRPGQSYEQYF. Full variable domain (missing parts from reference TRBV11-2 and TRBJ2-7): EAGVAQSPRYKIIEKRQSVAFWCNPISGHATLYWYQQILGQGPKLLIQFQNNGVVDDSQLPKDRFSAERLKGVDSTLKIQPAKLEDSAVYLCASSRPGQSYEQYFGPGTRLTVT.

The chain carries TRBV27 and TRBJ1-6; no clear D. Germline CDR1 reads MNHEY; CDR2 reads SMNVEV (reference sequence). Trimming took 5 bases from V and 8 from J, leaving 13 bases between them. This CDR3 has 14 amino acids. The CDR3 is CASSGPEWYSPLHF. The CDR3 DNA sequence: TGTGCCAGCAGTGGCCCCGAGTGGTATTCACCCCTCCACTTT.

The chain joins TRBV7-8 to TRBJ1-2; TRBD1 matches 9 bases. Trimming cost V 1 base and J 6 bases; bases outside gene matches: 9. The V gene's germline CDR1 is SGHVS and CDR2 FQNEAQ. The CDR3 runs to 16 residues. The CDR3 DNA is TGTGCCAGCAGCTTAGTTCGGGGACAGGGTGTGAATGGCTACACCTTC. It yields the protein CASSLVRGQGVNGYTF.

This chain joins TRBV2 and TRBJ1-2, with 8 positions matching TRBD1. With V trimmed by 4 bases and J by 8 bases, 9 bases remained unmatched. Germline CDR1 is SNHLY and CDR2 is FYNNEI. CDR3 size: 14 residues. The DNA for the CDR3 is TGTGCCAGCAGTGTTAACAGGGGGTCTGGCGGCTACACCTTC. It codes for CASSVNRGSGGYTF.

This chain joins TRBV4-2 and TRBJ2-1, with 10 bases fitting TRBD2. The germline CDR1 and CDR2 sequences are LGHNA and YNFKEQ. J was trimmed by 5 bases and V by 2 bases; bases with no gene match: 9. CDR3 length: 17 amino acids. The CDR3 nucleotides are TGTGCCAGCAGCCAATCAGAAAAGCTAGCGGGGGACAATGAGCAGTTCTTC. Encoded protein: CASSQSEKLAGDNEQFF.

This clone was observed a single time. CDR3 sequence: CSVDMGGGLGTDTQYF. CDR3 sequence (DNA): TGCAGCGTTGATATGGGGGGGGGTCTGGGCACAGATACGCAGTATTTT. The chain combines TRBV29-1 with TRBJ2-3; 7 bases map to TRBD2. Germline V lookup: CDR1 SQVTM, CDR2 ANQGSEA. With V trimmed by 3 bases and J by 1 base, 10 bases remained unmatched. The CDR3 has 16 amino acids.

This clone was seen just once. The rearrangement joins TRBV4-3 to TRBJ2-2, with TRBD2 identical over 11 bases. Germline lookup yields CDR1 LGHNA and CDR2 YSLEER. Unmatched junction bases numbered 10, after V lost 3 bases and J lost 7 bases. The CDR3 is made up of 17 amino acids. CDR3 in DNA: TGCGCCAGCAGCCAGGCGGTAGCGGGGGGGCCGTACGGGGAGCTGTTTTTT. This codes for CASSQAVAGGPYGELFF.

The rearrangement uses TRBV10-1 and TRBJ2-3; no definite D call. Trimming took off 11 bases at V and 1 base at J, with 28 bases between the two ends. CDR3 length: 18 amino acids. Germline CDR1 reads WNHNN; CDR2 reads SYGVQD (reference sequence). This chain's CDR3 is CAPSTGQAPRECTDTQYF. The CDR3 DNA is TGCGCCCCTTCCACTGGGCAGGCCCCGCGTGAATGCACAGATACGCAGTATTTT.

The V gene is TRBV5-4, the J gene TRBJ1-2; D possibly corresponds to TRBD1 (5 bases). The CDR3 consists of 15 residues. CDR1 is SGHNT, CDR2 YYREEE, per germline (reference sequence). Trimming pared 0 bases from V and 0 bases from J, leaving 9 bases between. In nucleotides, the CDR3 is TGTGCCAGCAGCTTGGATACGGGGCCTAACTATGGCTACACCTTC. It codes for CASSLDTGPNYGYTF.

V and J are TRBV13 and TRBJ1-2; 7 bases are a match to TRBD1. The V and J ends lost 3 bases and 7 bases, in that order; junction bases with no gene match: 8. The CDR3 covers 14 residues. Germline values: CDR1 PRHDT, CDR2 FYEKMQ (reference sequence). The CDR3 region has the DNA TGTGCCAGCAGCTTGGATACAGGGGCCCGTGGCTACACCTTC. Its translation: CASSLDTGARGYTF.

This clone was counted once. V usage is TRBV6-5 and J usage is TRBJ1-2; no definite D call. Germline lookup yields CDR1 MNHEY and CDR2 SVGAGI. The CDR3 loop spans 15 amino acids. The V gene lost 2 bases and the J gene lost 0 bases, with 10 bases spanning the gap. The CDR3 loop reads CASSYISGTNYGYTF. CDR3 nucleotide sequence: TGTGCCAGCAGTTACATTTCGGGAACTAACTATGGCTACACCTTC.

The gene calls are TRBV19 and TRBJ2-1; the match to TRBD1 covers 9 bases. Unmatched junction bases numbered 11, after V lost 10 bases and J lost 10 bases. The germline V gene has CDR1 LNHDA and CDR2 SQIVND (reference sequence). The CDR3 extends over 13 amino acids. The DNA of the CDR3 is TGTGCCACCCGGGACAGGGATTTGTTCGAGCAGTTCTTC. Protein: CATRDRDLFEQFF.

This rearrangement joins TRBV10-3 to TRBJ1-1, with D possibly being TRBD1 (6 bases). Germline values: CDR1 ENHRY, CDR2 SYGVKD. The CDR3 is 17 residues long. V lost 3 bases and J lost 1, with 18 bases in between. CDR3 loop: CAISERTVSQGNTEAFF. The DNA for the CDR3 is TGTGCCATCAGTGAAAGGACAGTGAGTCAGGGGAACACTGAAGCTTTCTTT.

This clone came up once. The rearrangement uses TRBV25-1 and TRBJ1-5, with D perhaps matching TRBD1 (5 bases). Germline-derived CDR1 and CDR2 are MGHDK and SYGVNS. The ends were cut back, 2 bases at V and 9 bases at J, with 17 bases in the middle. This CDR3 contains 15 residues. CDR3 nucleotides: TGTGCCAGCAGTGAACCCGGGGCAGGGATGTGGCCCCAGCATTTT. Translating it yields CASSEPGAGMWPQHF.

This clone showed up just once. CDR3 coding DNA: TGCGCCAGCAGCTTGACCACAGGGTTAGGAAACACCATATATTTT. Its protein is CASSLTTGLGNTIYF. This chain links TRBV5-1 with TRBJ1-3; tentatively, D is TRBD1 (6 bases). The germline V and J ends were trimmed by 1 base and 4 bases, with 12 bases remaining between them. The CDR3 extends over 15 amino acids. Germline V gene sequence: CDR1 SGHRS, CDR2 YFSETQ.